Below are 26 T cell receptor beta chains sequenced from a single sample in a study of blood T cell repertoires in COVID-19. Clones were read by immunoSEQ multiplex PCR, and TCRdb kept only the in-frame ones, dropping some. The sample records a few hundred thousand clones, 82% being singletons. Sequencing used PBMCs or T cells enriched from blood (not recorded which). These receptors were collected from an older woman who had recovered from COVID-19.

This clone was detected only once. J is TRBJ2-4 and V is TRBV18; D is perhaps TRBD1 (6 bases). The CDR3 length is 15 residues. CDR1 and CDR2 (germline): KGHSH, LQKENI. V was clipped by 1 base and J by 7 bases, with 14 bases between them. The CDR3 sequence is CASSPQSGVENIQYF. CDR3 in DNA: TGTGCCAGCTCACCACAATCAGGGGTGGAGAACATTCAGTACTTC.

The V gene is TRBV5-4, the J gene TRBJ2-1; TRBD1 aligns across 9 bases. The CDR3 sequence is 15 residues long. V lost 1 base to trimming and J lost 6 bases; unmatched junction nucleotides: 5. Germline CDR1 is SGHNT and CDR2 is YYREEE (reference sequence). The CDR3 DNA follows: TGTGCCAGCAGCTTGTTAACAGGGGGCATCAATGAGCAGTTCTTC. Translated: CASSLLTGGINEQFF. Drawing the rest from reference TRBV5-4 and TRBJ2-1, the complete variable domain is ETGVTQSPTHLIKTRGQQVTLRCSSQSGHNTVSWYQQALGQGPQFIFQYYREEENGRGNFPPRFSGLQFPNYSSELNVNALELDDSALYLCASSLLTGGINEQFFGPGTRLTVL.

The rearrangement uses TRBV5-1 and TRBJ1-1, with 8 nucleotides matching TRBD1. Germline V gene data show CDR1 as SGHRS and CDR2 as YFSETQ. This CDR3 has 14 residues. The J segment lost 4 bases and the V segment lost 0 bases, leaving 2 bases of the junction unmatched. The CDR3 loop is CASSLDRGSTEAFF. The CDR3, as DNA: TGCGCCAGCAGCTTGGACAGGGGGAGCACTGAAGCTTTCTTT.

In DNA form, the CDR3 reads TGTGCCAGCAGGAATGGGCAGAACAATGAGCAGTTCTTC. Encoded protein: CASRNGQNNEQFF. The chain uses TRBV7-8 and TRBJ2-1; D not certain. The CDR3 runs to 13 residues. Germline V gene data show CDR1 as SGHVS and CDR2 as FQNEAQ. Trimming pared 6 bases from V and 5 bases from J, leaving 11 bases between.

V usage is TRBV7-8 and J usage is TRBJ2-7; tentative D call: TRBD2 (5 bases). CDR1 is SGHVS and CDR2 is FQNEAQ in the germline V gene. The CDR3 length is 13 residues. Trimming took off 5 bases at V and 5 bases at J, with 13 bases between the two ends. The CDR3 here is CASSSGIPHEQYF. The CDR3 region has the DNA TGTGCCAGCAGCAGCGGAATCCCCCACGAGCAGTACTTC.

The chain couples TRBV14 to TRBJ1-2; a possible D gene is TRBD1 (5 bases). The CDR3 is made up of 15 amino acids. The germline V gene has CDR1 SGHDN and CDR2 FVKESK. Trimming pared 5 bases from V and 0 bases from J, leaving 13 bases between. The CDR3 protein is CASSAGLPSNYGYTF. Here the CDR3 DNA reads TGTGCCAGCAGCGCAGGGCTACCTTCTAACTATGGCTACACCTTC.

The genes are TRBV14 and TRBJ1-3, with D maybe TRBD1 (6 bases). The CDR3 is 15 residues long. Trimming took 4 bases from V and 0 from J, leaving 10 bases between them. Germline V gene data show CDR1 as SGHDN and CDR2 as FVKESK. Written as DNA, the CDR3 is TGTGCCAGCAGCCGCCAGGGGTACTCTGGAAACACCATATATTTT. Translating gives CASSRQGYSGNTIYF.

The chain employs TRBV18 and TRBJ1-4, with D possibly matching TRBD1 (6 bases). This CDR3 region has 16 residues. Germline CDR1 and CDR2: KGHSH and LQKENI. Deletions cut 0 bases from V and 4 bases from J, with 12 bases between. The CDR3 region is CASSPPGAPVNEKLFF. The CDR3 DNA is TGTGCCAGCTCACCACCGGGGGCGCCGGTTAATGAAAAACTGTTTTTT.

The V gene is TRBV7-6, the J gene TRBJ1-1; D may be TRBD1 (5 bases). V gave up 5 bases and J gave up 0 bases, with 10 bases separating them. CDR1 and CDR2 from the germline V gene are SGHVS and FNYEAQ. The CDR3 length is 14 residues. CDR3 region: CASSPSGLNTEAFF. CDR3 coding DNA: TGTGCCAGCAGCCCCTCAGGGCTGAACACTGAAGCTTTCTTT.

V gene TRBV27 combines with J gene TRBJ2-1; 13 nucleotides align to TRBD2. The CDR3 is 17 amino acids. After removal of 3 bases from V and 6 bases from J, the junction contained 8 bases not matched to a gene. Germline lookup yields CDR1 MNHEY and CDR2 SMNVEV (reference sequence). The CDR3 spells CASSFGLAGVRGNEQFF. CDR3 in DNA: TGTGCCAGCAGTTTTGGACTAGCGGGAGTTAGGGGCAATGAGCAGTTCTTC.

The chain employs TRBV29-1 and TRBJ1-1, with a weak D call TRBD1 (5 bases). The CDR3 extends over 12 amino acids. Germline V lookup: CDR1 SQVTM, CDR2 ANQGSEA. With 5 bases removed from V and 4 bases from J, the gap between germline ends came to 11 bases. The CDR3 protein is CSVHFRATEAFF. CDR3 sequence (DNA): TGCAGCGTTCATTTCAGGGCCACTGAAGCTTTCTTT.

The CDR3 sequence is CASSLSGTGGNIQYF. The CDR3 nucleotides are TGTGCCAGCAGCTTATCCGGGACAGGGGGAAACATTCAGTACTTC. The chain combines TRBV7-3 with TRBJ2-4; 11 bases line up with TRBD1. Germline V gene data show CDR1 as SGHTA and CDR2 as FQGTGA. V gave up 2 bases and J gave up 6 bases; unmatched junction bases: 3. CDR3 size: 15 residues.

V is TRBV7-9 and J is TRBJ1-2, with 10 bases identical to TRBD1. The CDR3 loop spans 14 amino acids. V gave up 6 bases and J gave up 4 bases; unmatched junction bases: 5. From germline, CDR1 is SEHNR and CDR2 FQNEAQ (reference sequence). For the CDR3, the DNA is TGTGCCAGCAGTTCGGACAGGGGGTTCTATGGCTACACCTTC. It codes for CASSSDRGFYGYTF.

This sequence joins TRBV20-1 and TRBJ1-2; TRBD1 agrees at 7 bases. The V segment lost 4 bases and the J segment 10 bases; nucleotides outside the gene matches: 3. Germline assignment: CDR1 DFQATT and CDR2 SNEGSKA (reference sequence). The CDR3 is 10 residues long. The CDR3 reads CSAKDRVYTF. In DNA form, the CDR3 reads TGCAGTGCTAAAGACAGGGTCTACACCTTC.

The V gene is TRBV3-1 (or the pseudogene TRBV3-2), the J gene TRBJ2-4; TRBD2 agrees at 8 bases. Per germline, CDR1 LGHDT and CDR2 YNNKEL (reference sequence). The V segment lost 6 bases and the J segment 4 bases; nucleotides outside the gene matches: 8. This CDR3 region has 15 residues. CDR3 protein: CASRREAGAKNIQYF. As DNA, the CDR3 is TGTGCCAGCAGGAGAGAAGCGGGAGCTAAAAACATTCAGTACTTC.

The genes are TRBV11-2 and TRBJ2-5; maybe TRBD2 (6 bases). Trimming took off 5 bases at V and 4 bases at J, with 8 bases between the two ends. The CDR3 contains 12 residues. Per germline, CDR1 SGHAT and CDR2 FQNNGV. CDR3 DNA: TGTGCCAGCAGCGTGGGGGGAGAGACCCAGTACTTC. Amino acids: CASSVGGETQYF.

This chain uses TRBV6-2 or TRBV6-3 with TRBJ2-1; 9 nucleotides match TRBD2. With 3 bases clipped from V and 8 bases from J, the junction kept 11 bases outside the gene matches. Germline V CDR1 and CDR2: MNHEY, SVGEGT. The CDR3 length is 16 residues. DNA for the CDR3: TGTGCCAGCAGTTATGGGACTAGCATTGTTAACGATGAGCAGTTCTTC. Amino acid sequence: CASSYGTSIVNDEQFF.

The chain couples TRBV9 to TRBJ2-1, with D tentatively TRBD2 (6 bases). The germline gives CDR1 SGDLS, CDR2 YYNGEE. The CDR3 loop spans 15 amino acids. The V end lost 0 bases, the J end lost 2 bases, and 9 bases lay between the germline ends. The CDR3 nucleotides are TGTGCCAGCAGCGTAGATAGCGGCCCCTACAATGAGCAGTTCTTC. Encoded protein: CASSVDSGPYNEQFF. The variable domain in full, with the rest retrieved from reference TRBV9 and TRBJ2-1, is DSGVTQTPKHLITATGQRVTLRCSPRSGDLSVYWYQQSLDQGLQFLIQYYNGEERAKGNILERFSAQQFPDLHSELNLSSLELGDSALYFCASSVDSGPYNEQFFGPGTRLTVL.

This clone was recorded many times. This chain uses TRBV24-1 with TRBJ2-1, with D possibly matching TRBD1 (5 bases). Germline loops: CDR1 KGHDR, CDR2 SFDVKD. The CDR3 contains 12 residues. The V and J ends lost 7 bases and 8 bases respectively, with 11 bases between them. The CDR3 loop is CATSRTGYEQFF. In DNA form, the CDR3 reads TGTGCCACCAGCCGAACAGGCTATGAGCAGTTCTTC.

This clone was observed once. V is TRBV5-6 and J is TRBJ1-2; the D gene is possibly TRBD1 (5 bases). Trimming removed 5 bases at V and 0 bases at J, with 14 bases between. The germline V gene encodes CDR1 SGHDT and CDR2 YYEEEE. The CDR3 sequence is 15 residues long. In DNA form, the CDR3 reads TGTGCCAGCAGGCTCCGCGGGGGAGCTAACTATGGCTACACCTTC. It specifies CASRLRGGANYGYTF.

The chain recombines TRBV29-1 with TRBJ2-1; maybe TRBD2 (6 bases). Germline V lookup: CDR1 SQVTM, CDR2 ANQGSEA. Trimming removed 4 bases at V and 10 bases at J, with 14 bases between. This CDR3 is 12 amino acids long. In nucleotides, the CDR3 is TGCAGCGTTGGGGACTCTTCCTTAGAGCAGTTCTTC. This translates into CSVGDSSLEQFF.

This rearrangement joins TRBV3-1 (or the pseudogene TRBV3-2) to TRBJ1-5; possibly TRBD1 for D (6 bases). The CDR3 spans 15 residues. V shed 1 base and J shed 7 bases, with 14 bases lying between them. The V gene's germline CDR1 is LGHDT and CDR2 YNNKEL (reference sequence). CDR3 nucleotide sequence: TGTGCCAGCAGCCAAGGTGCAGGGGAGCGGCAGCCCCAGCATTTT. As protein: CASSQGAGERQPQHF.

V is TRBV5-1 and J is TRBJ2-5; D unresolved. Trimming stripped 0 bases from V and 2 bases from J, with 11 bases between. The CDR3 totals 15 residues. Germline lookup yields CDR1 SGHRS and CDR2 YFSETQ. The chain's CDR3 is CASSLAPQAQETQYF. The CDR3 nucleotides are TGCGCCAGCAGCTTGGCGCCCCAGGCTCAAGAGACCCAGTACTTC.

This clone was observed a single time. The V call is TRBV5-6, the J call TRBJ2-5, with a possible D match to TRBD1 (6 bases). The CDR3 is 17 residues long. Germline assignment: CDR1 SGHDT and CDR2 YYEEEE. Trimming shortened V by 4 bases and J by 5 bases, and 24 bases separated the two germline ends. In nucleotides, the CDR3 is TGTGCCAGCAGCCTGGGGGCCTCTTTCAGGGGAGTGGAGACCCAGTACTTC. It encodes CASSLGASFRGVETQYF. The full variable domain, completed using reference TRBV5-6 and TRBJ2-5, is DAGVTQSPTHLIKTRGQQVTLRCSPKSGHDTVSWYQQALGQGPQFIFQYYEEEERQRGNFPDRFSGHQFPNYSSELNVNALLLGDSALYLCASSLGASFRGVETQYFGPGTRLLVL.

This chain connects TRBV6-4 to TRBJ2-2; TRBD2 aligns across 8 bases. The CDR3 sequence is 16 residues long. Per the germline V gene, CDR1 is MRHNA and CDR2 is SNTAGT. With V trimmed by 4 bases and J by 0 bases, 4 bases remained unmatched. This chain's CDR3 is CASSVNSGTNTGELFF. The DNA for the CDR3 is TGTGCCAGCAGTGTGAATAGCGGGACGAACACCGGGGAGCTGTTTTTT.

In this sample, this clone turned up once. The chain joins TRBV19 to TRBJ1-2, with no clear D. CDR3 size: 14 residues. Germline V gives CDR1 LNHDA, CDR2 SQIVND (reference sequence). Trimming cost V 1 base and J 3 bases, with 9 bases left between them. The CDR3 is CASSIAAGDYGYTF. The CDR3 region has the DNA TGTGCCAGTAGTATAGCGGCCGGGGACTATGGCTACACCTTC.